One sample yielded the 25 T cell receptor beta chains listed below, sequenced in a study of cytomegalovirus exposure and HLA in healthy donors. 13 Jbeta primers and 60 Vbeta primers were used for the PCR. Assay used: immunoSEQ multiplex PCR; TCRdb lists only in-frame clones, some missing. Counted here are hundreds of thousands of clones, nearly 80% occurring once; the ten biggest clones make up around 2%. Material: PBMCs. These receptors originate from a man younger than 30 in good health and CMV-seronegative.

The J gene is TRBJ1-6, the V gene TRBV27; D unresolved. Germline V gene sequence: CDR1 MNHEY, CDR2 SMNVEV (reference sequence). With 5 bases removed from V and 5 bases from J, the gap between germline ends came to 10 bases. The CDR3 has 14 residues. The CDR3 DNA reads TGTGCCAGCAGTGATTTCCGGGATAATTCACCCCTCCACTTT. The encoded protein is CASSDFRDNSPLHF.

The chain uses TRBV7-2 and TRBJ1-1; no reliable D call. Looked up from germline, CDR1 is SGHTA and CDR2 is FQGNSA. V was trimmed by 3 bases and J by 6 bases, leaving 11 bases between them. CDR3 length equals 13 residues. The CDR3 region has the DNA TGTGCCAGCAGCTTTGGGCAGATCGCTGAAGCTTTCTTT. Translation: CASSFGQIAEAFF.

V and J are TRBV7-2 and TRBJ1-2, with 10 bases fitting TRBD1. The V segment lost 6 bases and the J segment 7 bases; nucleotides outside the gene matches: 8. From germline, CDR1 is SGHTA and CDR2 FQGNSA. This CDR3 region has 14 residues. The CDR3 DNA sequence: TGTGCCAGCAGTTTCGACAGGGGGCTTAGTGGCTACACCTTC. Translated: CASSFDRGLSGYTF.

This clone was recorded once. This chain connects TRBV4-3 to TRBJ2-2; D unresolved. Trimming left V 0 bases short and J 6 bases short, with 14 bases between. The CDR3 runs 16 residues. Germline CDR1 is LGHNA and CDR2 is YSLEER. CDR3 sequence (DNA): TGCGCCAGCAGCCAAGATGGGCCTCCTGCCGCCGGGGAGCTGTTTTTT. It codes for CASSQDGPPAAGELFF.

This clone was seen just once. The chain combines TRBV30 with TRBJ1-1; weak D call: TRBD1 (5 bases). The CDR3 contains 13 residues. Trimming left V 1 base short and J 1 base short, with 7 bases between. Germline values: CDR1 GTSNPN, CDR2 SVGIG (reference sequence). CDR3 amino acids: CAWSEQENTEAFF. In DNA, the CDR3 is TGTGCCTGGAGTGAACAGGAGAACACTGAAGCTTTCTTT.

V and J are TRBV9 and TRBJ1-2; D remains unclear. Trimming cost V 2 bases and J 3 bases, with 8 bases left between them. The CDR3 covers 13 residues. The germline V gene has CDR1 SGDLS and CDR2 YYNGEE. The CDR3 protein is CASSVGDHYGYTF. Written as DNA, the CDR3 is TGTGCCAGCAGCGTCGGGGATCACTATGGCTACACCTTC.

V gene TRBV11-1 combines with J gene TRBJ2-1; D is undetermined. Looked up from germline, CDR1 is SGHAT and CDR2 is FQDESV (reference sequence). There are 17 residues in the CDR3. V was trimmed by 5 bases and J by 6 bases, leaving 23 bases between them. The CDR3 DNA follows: TGTGCCAGCAGCCGACCCCCCGAGCGAACGGTATTCAATGAGCAGTTCTTC. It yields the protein CASSRPPERTVFNEQFF.

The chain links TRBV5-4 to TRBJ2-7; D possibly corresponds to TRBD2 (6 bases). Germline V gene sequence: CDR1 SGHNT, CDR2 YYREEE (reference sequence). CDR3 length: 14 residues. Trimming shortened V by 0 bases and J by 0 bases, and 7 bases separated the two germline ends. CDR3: CASSLVGGSYEQYF. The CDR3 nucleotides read TGTGCCAGCAGCTTGGTCGGGGGCTCCTACGAGCAGTACTTC. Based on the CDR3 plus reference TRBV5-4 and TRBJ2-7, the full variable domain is ETGVTQSPTHLIKTRGQQVTLRCSSQSGHNTVSWYQQALGQGPQFIFQYYREEENGRGNFPPRFSGLQFPNYSSELNVNALELDDSALYLCASSLVGGSYEQYFGPGTRLTVT.

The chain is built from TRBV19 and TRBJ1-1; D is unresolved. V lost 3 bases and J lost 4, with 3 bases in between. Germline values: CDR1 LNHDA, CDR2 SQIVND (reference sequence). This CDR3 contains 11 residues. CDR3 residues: CASSIGTEAFF. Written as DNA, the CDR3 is TGTGCCAGTAGTATCGGCACTGAAGCTTTCTTT.

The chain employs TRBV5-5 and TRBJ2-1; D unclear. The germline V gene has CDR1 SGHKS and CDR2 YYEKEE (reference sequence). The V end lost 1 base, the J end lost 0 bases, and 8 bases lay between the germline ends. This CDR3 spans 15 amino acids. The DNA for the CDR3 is TGTGCCAGCAGCTTGTCACAGCTCTCCTACAATGAGCAGTTCTTC. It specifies CASSLSQLSYNEQFF. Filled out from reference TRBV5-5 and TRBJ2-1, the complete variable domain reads DAGVTQSPTHLIKTRGQQVTLRCSPISGHKSVSWYQQVLGQGPQFIFQYYEKEERGRGNFPDRFSARQFPNYSSELNVNALLLGDSALYLCASSLSQLSYNEQFFGPGTRLTVL.

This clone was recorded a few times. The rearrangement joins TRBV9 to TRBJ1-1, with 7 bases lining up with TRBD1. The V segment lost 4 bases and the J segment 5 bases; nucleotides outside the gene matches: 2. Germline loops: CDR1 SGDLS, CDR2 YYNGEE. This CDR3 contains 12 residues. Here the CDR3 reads CASSRGQTEAFF. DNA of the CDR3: TGTGCCAGCAGCAGGGGGCAAACTGAAGCTTTCTTT.

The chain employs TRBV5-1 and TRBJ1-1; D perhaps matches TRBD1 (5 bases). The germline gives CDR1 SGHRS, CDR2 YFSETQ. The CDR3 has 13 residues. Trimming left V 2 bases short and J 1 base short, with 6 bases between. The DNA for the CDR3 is TGCGCCAGCAGCTTTCAGGGGAACACTGAAGCTTTCTTT. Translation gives CASSFQGNTEAFF.

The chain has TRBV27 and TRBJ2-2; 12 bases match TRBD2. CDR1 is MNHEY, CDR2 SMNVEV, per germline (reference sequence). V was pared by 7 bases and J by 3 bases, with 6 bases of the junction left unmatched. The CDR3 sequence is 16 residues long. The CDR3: CASTWTSGVDTGELFF. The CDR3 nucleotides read TGTGCCAGCACCTGGACTAGCGGGGTTGACACCGGGGAGCTGTTTTTT.

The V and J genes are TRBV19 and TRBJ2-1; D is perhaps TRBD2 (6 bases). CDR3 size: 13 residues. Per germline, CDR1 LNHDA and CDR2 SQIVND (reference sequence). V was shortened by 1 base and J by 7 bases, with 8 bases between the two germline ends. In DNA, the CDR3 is TGTGCCAGTAGTATAGGACTAGTAAATGAGCAGTTCTTC. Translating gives CASSIGLVNEQFF.

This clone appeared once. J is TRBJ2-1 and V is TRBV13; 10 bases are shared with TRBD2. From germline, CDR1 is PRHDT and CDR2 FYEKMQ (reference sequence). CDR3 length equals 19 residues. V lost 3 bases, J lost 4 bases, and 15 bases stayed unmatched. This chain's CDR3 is CASSFSLAGPTSGYNEQFF. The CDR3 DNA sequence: TGTGCCAGCAGCTTTTCACTAGCGGGGCCTACCTCAGGTTACAATGAGCAGTTCTTC.

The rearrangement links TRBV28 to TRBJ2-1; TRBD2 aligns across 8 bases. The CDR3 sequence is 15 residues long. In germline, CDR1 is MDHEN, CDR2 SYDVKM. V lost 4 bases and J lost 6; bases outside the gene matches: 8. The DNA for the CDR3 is TGTGCCAGCAGTTCCCAGCGGGAGAGGGCCAATGAGCAGTTCTTC. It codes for CASSSQRERANEQFF.

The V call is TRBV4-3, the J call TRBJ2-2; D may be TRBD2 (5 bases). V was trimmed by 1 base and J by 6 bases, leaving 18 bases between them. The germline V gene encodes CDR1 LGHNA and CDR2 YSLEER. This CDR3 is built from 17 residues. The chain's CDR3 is CASSQVSGIRMPGELFF. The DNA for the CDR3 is TGCGCCAGCAGCCAAGTGTCCGGGATCAGGATGCCCGGGGAGCTGTTTTTT.

The CDR3 sequence is CSVEEYRGATGELFF. In nucleotides, the CDR3 is TGCAGCGTTGAAGAGTACAGGGGGGCCACCGGGGAGCTGTTTTTT. V and J are TRBV29-1 and TRBJ2-2; 8 nucleotides agree with TRBD1. The germline gives CDR1 SQVTM, CDR2 ANQGSEA. This CDR3 is 15 amino acids long. V lost 0 bases to trimming and J lost 4 bases; unmatched junction nucleotides: 4.

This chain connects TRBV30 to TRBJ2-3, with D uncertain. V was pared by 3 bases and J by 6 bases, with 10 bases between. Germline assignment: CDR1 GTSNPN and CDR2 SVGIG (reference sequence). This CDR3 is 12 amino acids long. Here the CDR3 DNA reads TGTGCCTGGAGGGTTTCACAGGATACGCAGTATTTT. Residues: CAWRVSQDTQYF. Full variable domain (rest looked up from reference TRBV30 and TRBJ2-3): SQTIHQWPATLVQPVGSPLSLECTVEGTSNPNLYWYRQAAGRGLQLLFYSVGIGQISSEVPQNLSASRPQDRQFILSSKKLLLSDSGFYLCAWRVSQDTQYFGPGTRLTVL.

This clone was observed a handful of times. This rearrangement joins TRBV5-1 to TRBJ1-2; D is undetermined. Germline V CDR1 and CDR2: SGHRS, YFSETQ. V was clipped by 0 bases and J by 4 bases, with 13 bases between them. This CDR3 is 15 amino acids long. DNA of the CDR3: TGCGCCAGCAGCTTGGCCGCGGAGGGCAGCTATGGCTACACCTTC. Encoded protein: CASSLAAEGSYGYTF.

This chain's CDR3 is CSAGNQETQYF. The CDR3 nucleotides are TGCAGTGCCGGGAACCAAGAGACCCAGTACTTC. V gene TRBV20-1 combines with J gene TRBJ2-5, with a possible D match to TRBD2 (5 bases). The ends were cut back, 6 bases at V and 0 bases at J, with 5 bases in the middle. CDR1 DFQATT and CDR2 SNEGSKA come from the germline V gene (reference sequence). This CDR3 is 11 amino acids long.

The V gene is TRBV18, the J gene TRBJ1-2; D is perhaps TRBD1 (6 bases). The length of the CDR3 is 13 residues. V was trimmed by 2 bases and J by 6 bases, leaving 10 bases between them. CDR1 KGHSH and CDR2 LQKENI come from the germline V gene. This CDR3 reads CASSPGGGNGYTF. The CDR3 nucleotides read TGTGCCAGCTCACCAGGCGGGGGCAATGGCTACACCTTC. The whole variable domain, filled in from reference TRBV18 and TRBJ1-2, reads NAGVMQNPRHLVRRRGQEARLRCSPMKGHSHVYWYRQLPEEGLKFMVYLQKENIIDESGMPKERFSAEFPKEGPSILRIQQVVRGDSAAYFCASSPGGGNGYTFGSGTRLTVV.

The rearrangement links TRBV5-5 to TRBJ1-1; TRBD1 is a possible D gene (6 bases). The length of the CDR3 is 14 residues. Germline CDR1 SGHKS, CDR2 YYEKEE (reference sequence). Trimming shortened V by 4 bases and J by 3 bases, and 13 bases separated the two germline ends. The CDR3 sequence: CASSTGTPDTEAFF. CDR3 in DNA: TGTGCCAGCAGCACCGGGACACCGGACACTGAAGCTTTCTTT. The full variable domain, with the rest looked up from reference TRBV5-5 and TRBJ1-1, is DAGVTQSPTHLIKTRGQQVTLRCSPISGHKSVSWYQQVLGQGPQFIFQYYEKEERGRGNFPDRFSARQFPNYSSELNVNALLLGDSALYLCASSTGTPDTEAFFGQGTRLTVV.

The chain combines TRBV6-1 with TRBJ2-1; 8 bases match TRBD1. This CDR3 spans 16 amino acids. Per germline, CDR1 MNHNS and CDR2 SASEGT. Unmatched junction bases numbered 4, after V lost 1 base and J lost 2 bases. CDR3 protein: CASSEVGQGTYNEQFF. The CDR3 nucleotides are TGTGCCAGCAGTGAAGTAGGACAGGGAACCTACAATGAGCAGTTCTTC.

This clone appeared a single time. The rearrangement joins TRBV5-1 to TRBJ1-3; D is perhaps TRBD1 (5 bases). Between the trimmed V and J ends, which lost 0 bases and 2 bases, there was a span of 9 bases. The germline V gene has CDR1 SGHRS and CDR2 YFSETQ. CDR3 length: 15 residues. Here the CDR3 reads CASSLGGGAGNTIYF. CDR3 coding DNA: TGCGCCAGCAGCTTGGGTGGAGGGGCTGGAAACACCATATATTTT.